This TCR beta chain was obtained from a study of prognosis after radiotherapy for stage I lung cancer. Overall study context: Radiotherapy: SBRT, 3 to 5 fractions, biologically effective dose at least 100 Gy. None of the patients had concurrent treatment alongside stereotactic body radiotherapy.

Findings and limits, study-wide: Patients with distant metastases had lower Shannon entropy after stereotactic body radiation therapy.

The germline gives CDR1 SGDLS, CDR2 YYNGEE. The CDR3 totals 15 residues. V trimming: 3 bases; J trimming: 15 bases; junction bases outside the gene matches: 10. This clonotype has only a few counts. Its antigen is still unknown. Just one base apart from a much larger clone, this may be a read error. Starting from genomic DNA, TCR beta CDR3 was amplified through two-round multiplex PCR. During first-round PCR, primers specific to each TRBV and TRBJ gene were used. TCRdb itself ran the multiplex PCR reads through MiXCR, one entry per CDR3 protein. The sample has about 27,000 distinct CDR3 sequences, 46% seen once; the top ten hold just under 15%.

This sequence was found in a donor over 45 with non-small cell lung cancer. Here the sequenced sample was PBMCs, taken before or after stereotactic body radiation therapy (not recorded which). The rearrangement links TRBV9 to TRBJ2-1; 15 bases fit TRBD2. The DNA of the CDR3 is TGTGCCAGCAGCGCCGGACTAGCGGGAGGGCCCAGGGTGTTCTTC. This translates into CASSAGLAGGPRVFF.